These T cell receptor beta chains were read from a single sample in a study of tumor and adjacent non-tumor tissue in lung cancer. TCRdb re-derived calls from the multiplex PCR reads in MiXCR, one entry per CDR3 protein. Of over 110,000 distinct CDR3 sequences listed, around 67% are singletons. Sequenced: lung tumor tissue. The receptor set was obtained from a man between 60 and 75 years old with small cell lung cancer. The conserved cysteine and the conserved F or W are not part of the CDR3 here. D genes are given only for firm matches. Clone size is given for some rows only: seen once, a few or many times, or a class if the clone is expanded.

v_gene	abundance	d_gene	CDR3aa
TRBV11-2	.	.	ASSFTGETGYT
TRBV12-3/TRBV12-4	.	.	ASTMTEGSSNEQF
TRBV20-1	.	.	SARDPSGRSNTEAF
TRBV6-6	many	.	ASTPRDQPQH
TRBV20-1	few	TRBD2	SATGLTWTSGSQETQY
TRBV12-5	many	.	ASGFGGGQPQH
TRBV7-9	.	TRBD1	ASSSGQAPTEAF
TRBV20-1	many	TRBD2	SARPGLAVREQY
TRBV20-1	medium-sized	.	SASKGDGTEAF
TRBV20-1	.	TRBD2	SATDGAGECNEQF
TRBV10-3	.	.	AVSPTEYGYT
TRBV12-3/TRBV12-4	.	.	ATQRGDGNTIY
TRBV6-2/TRBV6-3	.	.	ASRGKQGTYNEKF
TRBV28	.	.	DSSLNKVSTEAL
TRBV20-1	.	.	SASTGTWKYEQY
TRBV28	few	.	ASTTAGAVGGNTIY
TRBV5-6	many	TRBD1	ASSFGTGLATEAF
TRBV11-2	.	.	ARSLEGGQSYEQY
TRBV4-1	many	TRBD2	ASSQESGRNGELF
TRBV6-5	many	.	ASRGSTYEQY
TRBV4-1	.	.	ASSWAAPSLETQY
TRBV5-5	many	TRBD2	ASSSSGRADTQY
TRBV4-1	.	.	TSSQVPTPQSHSKTGELF
TRBV20-1	many	.	SARGAGANSPLH
TRBV11-1	.	.	ASSLSQGSYEHY
TRBV29-1	medium-sized	TRBD2	SVGEGRATDTQY
TRBV7-9	.	.	ASSGWTVSEQY
TRBV5-5	.	TRBD2	ASSAGGVNTGELF
TRBV18	few	TRBD2	ASSSIAGGTDTQY
TRBV20-1	few	TRBD2	SAKRGQETQY
TRBV11-3	.	TRBD2	AISSGLVGGPYNKQF
TRBV11-2	many	.	ASSLGPQVRFEQF
TRBV20-1	many	.	SASGGNTGELF
TRBV12-3/TRBV12-4	.	.	ASSLFPAGTDNEKLF
TRBV7-9	.	TRBD1	ASIISGAGGTEAF
TRBV20-1	few	.	SARDVGQGSYNEQF
TRBV7-9	.	.	ASSLAQGTADTQY
TRBV29-1	once	.	SATEGRGSVLYEQY
TRBV11-3	.	TRBD2	ANCLAGGYNEQF
TRBV29-1	.	.	SVQGGGKLF
TRBV20-1	.	.	SPRGGTREDMQY
TRBV20-1	.	.	SIATWNNYGYT
TRBV11-1	.	TRBD1	TSSGQGPYQQY
TRBV6-6	.	.	ASREGVSTDTQY
TRBV24-1	.	TRBD2	ATSDPLTGGDEQF
TRBV5-4	.	TRBD2	VSSLELAVYNVQF
TRBV6-6	.	.	ASSYPMVGTPFAATDTQY
TRBV6-6	.	TRBD2	ASWELAGGGNEQL
TRBV5-6	.	.	TSRAGLSYPGELF
TRBV28	.	.	ANSFGGNYGYT
TRBV12-3/TRBV12-4	.	.	ASSRMGWNEQF
TRBV29-1	.	.	SVRWNNEQF
TRBV6-5	many	TRBD1	ASSSTTGGGSPLH
TRBV6-1	.	.	ASNKNGGNSGAF
TRBV29-1	.	TRBD1	SVIGQGTQPQH
TRBV20-1	.	.	SAREKGLSEFTDTHY
TRBV30	.	TRBD2	AWKSREVTYNEQF